These 24 T cell receptor beta chains share one sample of origin, sequenced in a study of beta chain features in type 1 diabetes. The sequenced template was cDNA made from the entire isolated RNA. TCRdb's table, derived via immunoSEQ multiplex PCR, lists solely in-frame clones and lacks some. The repertoire holds approximately 200,000 clones, with about 10% as singletons. Sequencing input: naive CD4+ T cells from blood. All receptors derive from a woman younger than 30 in good health.

The table lists this clone with a few counts. The chain joins TRBV19 to TRBJ2-4; a weak D match, TRBD2 (7 bases). The CDR3 extends over 17 amino acids. The germline V gene encodes CDR1 LNHDA and CDR2 SQIVND (reference sequence). V gave up 5 bases and J gave up 5 bases, with 22 bases separating them. The CDR3 protein is CASSVSRGAFSQNIQYF. In DNA form, the CDR3 reads TGTGCCAGTAGTGTATCTCGGGGGGCTTTCTCCCAAAACATTCAGTACTTC.

This clone came up a few times. V usage is TRBV6-1 and J usage is TRBJ1-1; D may be TRBD1 (5 bases). The germline V gene has CDR1 MNHNS and CDR2 SASEGT. V was cut by 6 bases and J by 5 bases, with 10 bases left in between. This CDR3 is built from 12 residues. The CDR3 DNA is TGTGCCAGCAGACCCAGGGCTACTGAAGCTTTCTTT. It is translated as CASRPRATEAFF.

This clone was picked up many times. The J gene is TRBJ2-1, the V gene TRBV30; D call uncertain. The germline V gene has CDR1 GTSNPN and CDR2 SVGIG (reference sequence). The CDR3 covers 13 residues. Trimming cost V 0 bases and J 5 bases, with 8 bases left between them. The CDR3 sequence is CAWSVLRDNEQFF. The CDR3 nucleotides are TGTGCCTGGAGTGTACTCCGAGACAATGAGCAGTTCTTC.

The table lists this clone with a few counts. The V and J genes are TRBV7-9 and TRBJ1-5; D is unclear. Trimming took 5 bases from V and 8 from J, leaving 10 bases between them. The CDR3 consists of 12 residues. Germline V lookup: CDR1 SEHNR, CDR2 FQNEAQ (reference sequence). The CDR3 DNA is TGTGCCAGCAGCACCTACCCGGAGCCCCAGCATTTT. Protein sequence: CASSTYPEPQHF.

A few counts support this clone. The rearrangement links TRBV29-1 to TRBJ2-2, with D perhaps matching TRBD1 (5 bases). V lost 4 bases and J 0 bases, leaving 9 bases between the germline ends. The CDR3 has 14 residues. In germline, CDR1 is SQVTM, CDR2 ANQGSEA. The CDR3 DNA sequence: TGCAGCGTTGGGGCACAGGCGAACACCGGGGAGCTGTTTTTT. As protein: CSVGAQANTGELFF.

This clone occurred a few times. The chain joins TRBV30 to TRBJ2-1; TRBD2 matches at 9 bases. The germline V gene encodes CDR1 GTSNPN and CDR2 SVGIG (reference sequence). The CDR3 has 15 amino acids. J was trimmed by 0 bases and V by 4 bases; bases with no gene match: 4. The CDR3 DNA follows: TGTGCCTGGACCATTAGCGGGGGCTCCTACAATGAGCAGTTCTTC. Its protein is CAWTISGGSYNEQFF.

The rearrangement links TRBV6-5 to TRBJ1-1; 7 bases agree with TRBD1. V gave up 10 bases and J gave up 4 bases; unmatched junction bases: 9. This CDR3 region has 13 residues. Per germline, CDR1 MNHEY and CDR2 SVGAGI. The CDR3 sequence is CATHTGDGTEAFF. DNA for the CDR3: TGTGCCACCCATACAGGGGACGGCACTGAAGCTTTCTTT.

The chain couples TRBV11-2 to TRBJ2-2; TRBD1 aligns across 7 bases. The CDR3 runs 14 residues. CDR1 is SGHAT and CDR2 is FQNNGV in the germline V gene. J lost 5 bases, V lost 2 bases, and 2 bases had no gene match. DNA of the CDR3: TGTGCCAGCAGCTTAAACAGGGGAACCGGGGAGCTGTTTTTT. It encodes CASSLNRGTGELFF.

The sample holds a few counts of this clone. The rearrangement links TRBV5-6 to TRBJ1-4; perhaps TRBD1 as D (6 bases). Germline V CDR1 and CDR2: SGHDT, YYEEEE. Trimming shortened V by 0 bases and J by 8 bases, and 11 bases separated the two germline ends. There are 14 residues in the CDR3. DNA for the CDR3: TGTGCCAGCAGCTTGGGGGGGCGGATCGAAAAACTGTTTTTT. As protein: CASSLGGRIEKLFF.

This clone was seen more than once but under ten times. The V gene is TRBV29-1, the J gene TRBJ2-3; unclear D gene. The CDR3 has 13 amino acids. Trimming pared 2 bases from V and 0 bases from J, leaving 6 bases between. The germline V gene has CDR1 SQVTM and CDR2 ANQGSEA. The CDR3 region is CSVERFSTDTQYF. CDR3 bases: TGCAGCGTTGAACGGTTCAGCACAGATACGCAGTATTTT.

The chain links TRBV2 to TRBJ1-2; D unclear. The length of the CDR3 is 12 residues. Germline V gene lookup returns CDR1 SNHLY and CDR2 FYNNEI. Trimming removed 0 bases at V and 5 bases at J, with 4 bases between. CDR3 sequence reads: CASSEASYGYTF. CDR3 DNA: TGTGCCAGCAGTGAAGCGAGTTATGGCTACACCTTC. The full variable domain, its missing parts supplied by reference TRBV2 and TRBJ1-2, is EPEVTQTPSHQVTQMGQEVILRCVPISNHLYFYWYRQILGQKVEFLVSFYNNEISEKSEIFDDQFSVERPDGSNFTLKIRSTKLEDSAMYFCASSEASYGYTFGSGTRLTVV.

In this sample, this clone turned up a few times. DNA of the CDR3: TGTGCCAGCAGCTTACTCGGAGGAACTGCGAATGAGCAGTTCTTC. This sequence encodes CASSLLGGTANEQFF. V is TRBV7-8 and J is TRBJ2-1, with D perhaps TRBD2 (5 bases). The germline V gene encodes CDR1 SGHVS and CDR2 FQNEAQ. CDR3 length: 15 residues. V was trimmed by 2 bases and J by 7 bases, leaving 15 bases between them.

V is TRBV6-5 and J is TRBJ1-4; 10 bases are shared with TRBD1. Germline V gene sequence: CDR1 MNHEY, CDR2 SVGAGI. The CDR3 sequence is 16 residues long. V trimming: 2 bases; J trimming: 10 bases; junction bases outside the gene matches: 10. This CDR3 reads CASSYTSGTGDGKLFF. The CDR3 bases are TGTGCCAGCAGTTACACGTCCGGGACAGGGGATGGAAAACTGTTTTTT.

The chain links TRBV19 to TRBJ2-3; TRBD2 might be the D (7 bases). The CDR3 contains 15 residues. Germline CDR1 and CDR2: LNHDA and SQIVND (reference sequence). V was clipped by 7 bases and J by 2 bases, with 16 bases between them. The CDR3: CASKKGEGYTDTQYF. Here the CDR3 DNA reads TGTGCCAGTAAAAAGGGGGAGGGATACACAGATACGCAGTATTTT.

This clone was counted a few times. V usage is TRBV5-1 and J usage is TRBJ2-7; the match to TRBD1 covers 7 bases. Germline-derived CDR1 and CDR2 are SGHRS and YFSETQ. The junction had 11 bases not matched to a gene; V was cut back by 6 bases and J by 2 bases. The CDR3 runs to 15 residues. This CDR3 reads CASTHRDSGTYEQYF. The CDR3 DNA is TGCGCCAGCACCCACCGGGACAGCGGTACCTACGAGCAGTACTTC. Full variable domain (rest looked up from reference TRBV5-1 and TRBJ2-7): KAGVTQTPRYLIKTRGQQVTLSCSPISGHRSVSWYQQTPGQGLQFLFEYFSETQRNKGNFPGRFSGRQFSNSRSEMNVSTLELGDSALYLCASTHRDSGTYEQYFGPGTRLTVT.

This clone was recorded a few times. V and J are TRBV2 and TRBJ2-2, with 10 nucleotides matching TRBD1. This CDR3 is built from 16 residues. Germline assignment: CDR1 SNHLY and CDR2 FYNNEI. J lost 0 bases, V lost 7 bases, and 5 bases had no gene match. For the CDR3, the DNA is TGTGCCAGCATCGACAGGGGGCTAACGAACACCGGGGAGCTGTTTTTT. This sequence encodes CASIDRGLTNTGELFF.

Worth noting for this clone: A junction end diverges from the germline sequence, so it may reflect a read error. V gene TRBV7-7 combines with J gene TRBJ2-5; D possibly corresponds to TRBD1 (5 bases). The CDR3 has 16 residues. Germline V gene sequence: CDR1 SSHAT, CDR2 FNYEAQ (reference sequence). The CDR3 spells CASSLGMGLPQETQYF. The CDR3 nucleotides read TGTGCTAGCAGCTTAGGGATGGGGCTACCCCAAGAGACCCAGTACTTC.

A few counts support this clone. This rearrangement joins TRBV30 to TRBJ1-1; D is unclear. There are 8 residues in the CDR3. Germline V gene lookup returns CDR1 GTSNPN and CDR2 SVGIG (reference sequence). The CDR3 region has the DNA TGTCCGCTAGCTGAAGCTTTCTTT. Residues: CPLAEAFF.

This clone has more than one count but fewer than ten. This CDR3 is CASREPTDYGYTF. The CDR3 coding sequence is TGTGCCAGCAGGGAACCGACAGACTATGGCTACACCTTC. J is TRBJ1-2 and V is TRBV7-2, with a tentative D call TRBD1 (5 bases). Germline-derived CDR1 and CDR2 are SGHTA and FQGNSA. The CDR3 is 13 residues long. V lost 6 bases to trimming and J lost 3 bases, with 11 bases between them.

The chain employs TRBV2 and TRBJ1-2; D gene unclear. The V gene lost 11 bases and the J gene lost 3 bases, with 16 bases spanning the gap. The V gene's germline CDR1 is SNHLY and CDR2 FYNNEI. This CDR3 spans 13 amino acids. The CDR3, as DNA: TGTGCCGCTTCACCCGACGGAGACTATGGCTACACCTTC. Translation: CAASPDGDYGYTF.

The chain recombines TRBV5-1 with TRBJ2-5, with D tentatively TRBD1 (6 bases). CDR1 and CDR2 (germline): SGHRS, YFSETQ. This CDR3 is built from 16 residues. V lost 4 bases and J 2 bases, leaving 18 bases between the germline ends. In DNA form, the CDR3 reads TGCGCCAGCAGCCTACCAGGACAGCTAGGTCAAGAGACCCAGTACTTC. Residues: CASSLPGQLGQETQYF. The complete variable domain, with remaining parts taken from reference TRBV5-1 and TRBJ2-5, reads KAGVTQTPRYLIKTRGQQVTLSCSPISGHRSVSWYQQTPGQGLQFLFEYFSETQRNKGNFPGRFSGRQFSNSRSEMNVSTLELGDSALYLCASSLPGQLGQETQYFGPGTRLLVL.

The chain employs TRBV7-9 and TRBJ2-7; TRBD2 agrees at 12 bases. Trimming took 10 bases from V and 3 from J; bases not matched to a gene: 4. Germline V lookup: CDR1 SEHNR, CDR2 FQNEAQ (reference sequence). This CDR3 region has 13 residues. CDR3 amino acids: CATLAGGGYEQYF. The DNA of the CDR3 is TGTGCCACCCTAGCGGGGGGGGGCTACGAGCAGTACTTC.

This chain links TRBV19 with TRBJ1-1, with D possibly TRBD1 on 5 matching bases. V gave up 4 bases and J gave up 0 bases, with 18 bases separating them. This CDR3 is 17 amino acids long. CDR1 is LNHDA and CDR2 is SQIVND in the germline V gene (reference sequence). The CDR3 DNA is TGTGCCAGTAGTACCCGACAGTTTTCCTTTATGAACACTGAAGCTTTCTTT. This gives the protein CASSTRQFSFMNTEAFF.

This rearrangement joins TRBV7-9 to TRBJ2-7; D unresolved. This CDR3 has 13 residues. Germline loops: CDR1 SEHNR, CDR2 FQNEAQ (reference sequence). V gave up 8 bases and J gave up 0 bases, with 11 bases separating them. CDR3 residues: CASVRDDSYEQYF. The CDR3, as DNA: TGTGCCAGCGTCCGAGATGACTCCTACGAGCAGTACTTC. Filled out from reference TRBV7-9 and TRBJ2-7, the complete variable domain reads DTGVSQNPRHKITKRGQNVTFRCDPISEHNRLYWYRQTLGQGPEFLTYFQNEAQLEKSRLLSDRFSAERPKGSFSTLEIQRTEQGDSAMYLCASVRDDSYEQYFGPGTRLTVT.